This paragraph covers one T cell receptor beta chain sequence. Germline CDR1 is GTSNPN and CDR2 is SVGIG (reference sequence). The V and J ends lost 5 bases and 4 bases respectively, with 12 bases between them. The CDR3 runs to 13 residues. The authors divided CD4+ cells into CD45RA+ naive and CD45RA-negative memory subsets. DNA at around 210 ng, roughly 30,000 T cell genomes, went into sorted-subset replicate PCRs. The protocol was immunoSEQ multiplex PCR, while the TCRdb copy is restricted to in-frame clones and leaves out a portion. This sample carries over a million clones, 78% of them seen once, and the ten largest clones take 0.55% to 0.7%. These data belong to a study of shared clonotypes between healthy human individuals.

Sequences were obtained from memory CD4+ T cells from PBMCs. Subset described: CD45RA-negative fraction. This chain links TRBV30 with TRBJ1-3; perhaps TRBD1 as D (6 bases). The sequence was collected from a man aged 18 to 30 in good health. Some clones in this sample may be carry-over from other donors' samples. In DNA, the CDR3 is TGTGCCTGGGGACAGACGAGGGGAAACACCATATATTTT. Its protein is CAWGQTRGNTIYF.